The 19 T cell receptor beta chains presented below share a single source sample, sequenced in a study of blood T cell repertoires in COVID-19. TCRdb's copy holds only in-frame clones and misses some; the assay was immunoSEQ multiplex PCR. Counted here are about 310,000 clones, approximately 91% occurring once; the ten biggest clones make up 8% to 10%. Sequencing used PBMCs or T cells enriched from blood (not recorded which). These TCRs come from a woman in her thirties or forties who had recovered from COVID-19.

This clone is a singleton in its sample. This chain joins TRBV10-3 and TRBJ2-3, with 10 bases lining up with TRBD1. This CDR3 has 16 residues. Trimming took 0 bases from V and 5 from J; bases not matched to a gene: 5. Per germline, CDR1 ENHRY and CDR2 SYGVKD. CDR3: CAISESTGQGGDTQYF. Here the CDR3 DNA reads TGTGCCATCAGTGAGTCGACTGGACAGGGGGGAGATACGCAGTATTTT.

The rearrangement joins TRBV10-3 to TRBJ1-3; tentatively, D is TRBD1 (5 bases). The germline V gene encodes CDR1 ENHRY and CDR2 SYGVKD. Trimming stripped 1 base from V and 4 bases from J, with 11 bases between. The CDR3 is made up of 15 amino acids. The DNA of the CDR3 is TGTGCCATCAGTGAGTGGAGGGGATCCGGAAACACCATATATTTT. Translation gives CAISEWRGSGNTIYF.

The genes are TRBV5-1 and TRBJ2-7; 16 nucleotides agree with TRBD2. The germline V gene encodes CDR1 SGHRS and CDR2 YFSETQ. This CDR3 has 17 residues. Unmatched junction bases numbered 7, after V lost 4 bases and J lost 3 bases. The CDR3 loop reads CASSPGLAGGLNYEQYF. In nucleotides, the CDR3 is TGCGCCAGCAGCCCGGGACTAGCGGGGGGGCTAAACTACGAGCAGTACTTC.

The genes are TRBV5-4 and TRBJ2-3; D uncertain. This CDR3 is 15 amino acids long. Germline values: CDR1 SGHNT, CDR2 YYREEE (reference sequence). V was shortened by 0 bases and J by 1 base, with 9 bases between the two germline ends. The CDR3 loop reads CASSLALSRTDTQYF. For the CDR3, the DNA is TGTGCCAGCAGCTTGGCCTTATCCCGCACAGATACGCAGTATTTT.

The chain employs TRBV7-9 and TRBJ1-1; 7 bases fit TRBD1. The length of the CDR3 is 16 residues. Trimming cost V 4 bases and J 5 bases; bases outside gene matches: 13. Germline CDR1 SEHNR, CDR2 FQNEAQ (reference sequence). This CDR3 is CASSSPEVRGYTEAFF. For the CDR3, the DNA is TGTGCCAGCAGCTCCCCAGAGGTCAGGGGGTATACTGAAGCTTTCTTT.

The rearrangement links TRBV7-3 to TRBJ2-1; 9 bases agree with TRBD2. The J segment lost 5 bases and the V segment lost 1 base, leaving 6 bases of the junction unmatched. Germline CDR1 is SGHTA and CDR2 is FQGTGA. There are 16 residues in the CDR3. The CDR3 bases are TGTGCCAGCAGCTTAATAAGCGGGAGGATTAACAATGAGCAGTTCTTC. This gives the protein CASSLISGRINNEQFF.

The sample holds one count of this clone. CDR3 in DNA: TGTGCCAGCAGCTTAAAACCGGGGTTTGGCAGGGGGCGTCCAGGGACCCAGTACTTC. It is translated as CASSLKPGFGRGRPGTQYF. The rearrangement joins TRBV7-9 to TRBJ2-5; 8 bases agree with TRBD1. Germline values: CDR1 SEHNR, CDR2 FQNEAQ (reference sequence). This CDR3 has 19 residues. Germline trimming cut 2 bases from V and 7 bases from J; bases unmatched to any gene: 21.

The chain uses TRBV4-1 and TRBJ2-1; TRBD2 aligns across 8 bases. Germline V CDR1 and CDR2: MGHRA, YSYEKL. This CDR3 spans 14 amino acids. Trimming took 4 bases from V and 5 from J; bases not matched to a gene: 4. CDR3 coding DNA: TGCGCCAGCAGCCGCGTGACTAGCGACAATGAGCAGTTCTTC. This codes for CASSRVTSDNEQFF.

The CDR3 loop reads CASRQMGQPYEQYF. In DNA form, the CDR3 reads TGTGCCAGCAGACAAATGGGACAGCCTTACGAGCAGTACTTC. This chain connects TRBV28 to TRBJ2-7, with TRBD1 identical over 7 bases. The CDR3 has 14 amino acids. Germline V gives CDR1 MDHEN, CDR2 SYDVKM. Trimming took 6 bases from V and 4 from J; bases not matched to a gene: 9.

The chain combines TRBV18 with TRBJ1-2, with 9 positions matching TRBD1. Trimming removed 4 bases from V and 4 bases from J; junction bases left unmatched: 13. Germline assignment: CDR1 KGHSH and CDR2 LQKENI. CDR3 size: 17 residues. This chain's CDR3 is CASSQGTGRRVPYGYTF. In nucleotides, the CDR3 is TGTGCCAGCTCACAGGGGACAGGGAGGCGGGTTCCCTATGGCTACACCTTC.

The chain uses TRBV10-3 and TRBJ2-2; TRBD1 agrees at 9 bases. J was trimmed by 3 bases and V by 10 bases; bases with no gene match: 6. The CDR3 totals 14 residues. CDR1 and CDR2 from the germline V gene are ENHRY and SYGVKD. The CDR3: CATRGTGYTGELFF. The CDR3 DNA sequence: TGTGCCACCAGGGGGACAGGGTACACCGGGGAGCTGTTTTTT.

The chain employs TRBV5-1 and TRBJ2-5, with TRBD2 matching over 7 bases. Germline trimming cut 1 base from V and 4 bases from J; bases unmatched to any gene: 4. The CDR3 is 14 residues long. Germline V gene lookup returns CDR1 SGHRS and CDR2 YFSETQ. The CDR3 sequence is CASSLSPSGETQYF. CDR3 bases: TGCGCCAGCAGCTTGTCCCCTAGCGGAGAGACCCAGTACTTC.

V and J are TRBV5-4 and TRBJ1-1, with 7 bases that match TRBD1. The CDR3 has 15 residues. With 4 bases clipped from V and 5 bases from J, the junction kept 11 bases outside the gene matches. CDR1 and CDR2 from the germline V gene are SGHNT and YYREEE (reference sequence). CDR3 amino acids: CASSPLKGAPTEAFF. The CDR3 DNA reads TGTGCCAGCAGCCCTCTGAAGGGGGCGCCAACTGAAGCTTTCTTT. Together with reference TRBV5-4 and TRBJ1-1, the CDR3 gives the full variable domain: ETGVTQSPTHLIKTRGQQVTLRCSSQSGHNTVSWYQQALGQGPQFIFQYYREEENGRGNFPPRFSGLQFPNYSSELNVNALELDDSALYLCASSPLKGAPTEAFFGQGTRLTVV.

This rearrangement joins TRBV9 to TRBJ2-5, with 8 nucleotides matching TRBD1. Trimming cost V 0 bases and J 4 bases; bases outside gene matches: 2. Germline loops: CDR1 SGDLS, CDR2 YYNGEE. This CDR3 comprises 14 residues. CDR3 region: CASSVGQGRETQYF. The CDR3 nucleotides read TGTGCCAGCAGCGTAGGACAGGGGCGAGAGACCCAGTACTTC.

This chain links TRBV4-1 with TRBJ1-6; the D gene is possibly TRBD1 (5 bases). This CDR3 is 13 amino acids long. Deletions cut 8 bases from V and 6 bases from J, with 11 bases between. From germline, CDR1 is MGHRA and CDR2 YSYEKL. The CDR3 region is CASGQPFNSPLHF. CDR3 nucleotides: TGCGCCAGCGGACAACCGTTTAATTCACCCCTCCACTTT.

The J gene is TRBJ1-1, the V gene TRBV10-2, with D perhaps matching TRBD1 (5 bases). Per germline, CDR1 WSHSY and CDR2 SAAADI. This CDR3 contains 14 residues. With 8 bases removed from V and 4 bases from J, the gap between germline ends came to 17 bases. In DNA, the CDR3 is TGCGCCAGCGTTTGGGGGGGGATGTCCACTGAAGCTTTCTTT. Protein product: CASVWGGMSTEAFF.

This clone was recorded only once. The rearrangement joins TRBV12-3 or TRBV12-4 to TRBJ1-2; D may be TRBD1 (5 bases). The V end was cut by 7 bases, the J end by 8 bases, with 17 bases between. CDR3 size: 13 residues. CDR3 loop: CASTLGGGEGYTF. The DNA of the CDR3 is TGTGCCAGCACCCTCGGTGGAGGGGAGGGCTACACCTTC.

The rearrangement joins TRBV5-1 to TRBJ1-1; 9 positions match TRBD1. CDR3 length: 14 amino acids. Germline V gene data show CDR1 as SGHRS and CDR2 as YFSETQ. The V segment lost 4 bases and the J segment 1 base; nucleotides outside the gene matches: 2. The CDR3 sequence is CASSTTGGNTEAFF. In DNA form, the CDR3 reads TGCGCCAGCAGCACGACAGGGGGGAACACTGAAGCTTTCTTT. The variable domain in full, with the rest retrieved from reference TRBV5-1 and TRBJ1-1, is KAGVTQTPRYLIKTRGQQVTLSCSPISGHRSVSWYQQTPGQGLQFLFEYFSETQRNKGNFPGRFSGRQFSNSRSEMNVSTLELGDSALYLCASSTTGGNTEAFFGQGTRLTVV.

This chain links TRBV18 with TRBJ2-5, with D tentatively TRBD1 (6 bases). This CDR3 has 14 amino acids. Between the trimmed V and J ends, which lost 2 bases and 3 bases, there was a span of 10 bases. Germline loops: CDR1 KGHSH, CDR2 LQKENI. The CDR3 is CASSPIGTKETQYF. In DNA, the CDR3 is TGTGCCAGCTCACCAATCGGGACAAAAGAGACCCAGTACTTC.